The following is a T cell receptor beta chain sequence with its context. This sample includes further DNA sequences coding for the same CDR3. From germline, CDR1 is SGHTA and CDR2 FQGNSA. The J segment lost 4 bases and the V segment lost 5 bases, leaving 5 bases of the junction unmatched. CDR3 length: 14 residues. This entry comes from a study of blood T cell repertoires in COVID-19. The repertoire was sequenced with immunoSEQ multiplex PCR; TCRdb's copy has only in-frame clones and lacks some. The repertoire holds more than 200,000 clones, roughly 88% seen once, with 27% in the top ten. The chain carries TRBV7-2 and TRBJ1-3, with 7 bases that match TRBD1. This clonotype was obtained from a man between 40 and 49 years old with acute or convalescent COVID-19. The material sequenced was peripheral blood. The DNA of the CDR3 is TGTGCCAGCAGCCACAGGGGATCAGGAAACACCATATATTTT. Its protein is CASSHRGSGNTIYF.